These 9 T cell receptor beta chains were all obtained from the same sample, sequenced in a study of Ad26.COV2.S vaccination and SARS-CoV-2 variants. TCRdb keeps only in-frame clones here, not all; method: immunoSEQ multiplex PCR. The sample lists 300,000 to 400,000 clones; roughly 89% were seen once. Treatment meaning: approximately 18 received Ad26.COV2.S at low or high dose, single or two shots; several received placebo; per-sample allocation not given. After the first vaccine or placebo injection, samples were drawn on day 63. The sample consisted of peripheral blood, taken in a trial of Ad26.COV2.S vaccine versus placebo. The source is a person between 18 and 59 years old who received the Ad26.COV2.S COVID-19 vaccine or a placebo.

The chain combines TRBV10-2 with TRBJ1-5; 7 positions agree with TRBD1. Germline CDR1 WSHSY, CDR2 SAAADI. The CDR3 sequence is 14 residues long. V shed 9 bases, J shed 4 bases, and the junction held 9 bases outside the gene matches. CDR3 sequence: CASGDRYNNQPQHF. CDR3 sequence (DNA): TGCGCCAGTGGGGACAGATACAATAATCAGCCCCAGCATTTT.

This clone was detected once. The CDR3 sequence is CASSQRGHTGELFF. CDR3 DNA sequence: TGTGCCAGCAGCCAGCGGGGTCACACCGGGGAGCTGTTTTTT. The chain joins TRBV14 to TRBJ2-2; D possibly corresponds to TRBD2 (6 bases). The CDR3 consists of 14 residues. In germline, CDR1 is SGHDN, CDR2 FVKESK. V was trimmed by 3 bases and J by 3 bases, leaving 8 bases between them.

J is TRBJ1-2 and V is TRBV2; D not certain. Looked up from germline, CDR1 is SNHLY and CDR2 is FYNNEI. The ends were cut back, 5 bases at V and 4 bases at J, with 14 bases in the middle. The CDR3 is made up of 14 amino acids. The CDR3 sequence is CASSWVQFAYGYTF. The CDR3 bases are TGTGCCAGCAGTTGGGTCCAGTTCGCCTATGGCTACACCTTC.

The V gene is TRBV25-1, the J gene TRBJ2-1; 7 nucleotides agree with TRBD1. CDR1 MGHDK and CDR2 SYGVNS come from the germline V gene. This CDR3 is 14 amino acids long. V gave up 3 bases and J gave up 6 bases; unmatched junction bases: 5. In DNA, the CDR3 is TGTGCCAGCAGTGACATGACAGGGTCCAATGAGCAGTTCTTC. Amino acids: CASSDMTGSNEQFF.

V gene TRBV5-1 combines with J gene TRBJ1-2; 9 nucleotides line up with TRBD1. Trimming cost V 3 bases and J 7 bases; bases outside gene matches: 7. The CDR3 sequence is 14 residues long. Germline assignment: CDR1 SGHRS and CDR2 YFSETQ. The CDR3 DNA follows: TGCGCCAGCAGCTGGGGACAGGGAGAGGGTGGCTACACCTTC. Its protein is CASSWGQGEGGYTF.

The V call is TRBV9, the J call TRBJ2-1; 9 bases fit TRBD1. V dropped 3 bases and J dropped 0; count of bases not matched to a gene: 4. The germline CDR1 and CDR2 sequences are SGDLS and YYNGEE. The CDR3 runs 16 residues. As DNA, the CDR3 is TGTGCCAGCAGCGGCGGGACAGGGAGCTCCTACAATGAGCAGTTCTTC. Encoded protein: CASSGGTGSSYNEQFF.

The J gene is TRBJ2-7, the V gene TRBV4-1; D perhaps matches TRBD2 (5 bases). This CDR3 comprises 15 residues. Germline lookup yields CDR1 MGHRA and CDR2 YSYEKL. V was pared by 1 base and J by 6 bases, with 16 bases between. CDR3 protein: CASSQGPTGNSEQYF. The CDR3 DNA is TGCGCCAGCAGCCAAGGGCCCACGGGGAATTCCGAGCAGTACTTC.

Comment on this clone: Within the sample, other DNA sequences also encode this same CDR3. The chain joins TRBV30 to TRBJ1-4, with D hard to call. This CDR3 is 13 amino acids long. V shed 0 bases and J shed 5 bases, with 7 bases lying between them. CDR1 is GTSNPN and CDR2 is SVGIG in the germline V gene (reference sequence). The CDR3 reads CAWSVGSNEKLFF. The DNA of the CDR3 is TGTGCCTGGAGTGTTGGTTCAAATGAAAAACTGTTTTTT.

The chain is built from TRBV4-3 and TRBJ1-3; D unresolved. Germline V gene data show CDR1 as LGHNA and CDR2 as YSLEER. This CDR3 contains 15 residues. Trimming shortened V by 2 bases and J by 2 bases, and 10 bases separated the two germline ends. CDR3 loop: CASSQLGATGNTIYF. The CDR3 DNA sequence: TGCGCCAGCAGCCAACTTGGTGCAACTGGAAACACCATATATTTT.